Here is one T cell receptor beta chain with its context. The antigen it binds to is not known. No base quality values were provided; no much bigger clone lies one nucleotide off. This specimen belongs to a study of cytomegalovirus exposure and HLA in healthy donors (dated by TCRdb to between 2016 and 2019). In terms of the full investigation: An earlier analysis of several hundred of the donors reported 276 Gb of sequence data and 95 million to 140 million unique TCR beta sequences obtained from approximately 180 million T cells. An early release covering some 640 HLA-typed donors comprised about 320 gigabases of sequencing data and tens of millions of unique TCR sequences. The genetic ancestry cluster associated with self-reported Caucasian donors included about 84% of the approximately 400 genotyped donors. The study was designed to test whether signatures of past pathogen exposure could be identified by cataloging public T cell receptors. The T cell repertoires of 666 subjects were profiled by immunosequencing and related to cytomegalovirus serostatus. Along with the approximately 650-subject first cohort, a separate validation cohort of approximately 110 different subjects was used. The study combined high-throughput TCR immunosequencing, statistical association of individual TCRs with disease status, and machine learning to predict cytomegalovirus infection status. A later analysis re-examined previously published TCR beta repertoires from just over 650 donors and added high-resolution HLA genotyping to investigate patterns of TCR occurrence. Rather than drawing on any new phenotypic data, the later analysis identified candidate immune exposures from TCR beta sequences and the way those sequences occurred across donors. An earlier analysis of approximately 500 of the donors applied high-throughput TCR beta sequencing to assess whether each TCR beta V gene segment acted as functional or pseudogenic. Alongside the repertoire data, information on donor age, sex, ethnicity and CMV serostatus was compiled. In a later genetic analysis, genome-wide SNP genotypes for about three fifths of the 666 donors were used, and that subset was treated as a discovery cohort. All discovery cohort repertoires had been generated on a single sequencing platform. HLA typing included class I and class II loci at four-digit resolution. The number of typed donors differed by locus: roughly 620-630 for A, B, C, DRB1 and DQB1; 500 to 550 for DQA1; about 600 for DPA1; and some 450 for DPB1. Because of strong linkage in the cohort, four to six DR-DQ haplotypes were treated as single units for association and clustering. On average, roughly 240,000 unique TCR beta nucleotide sequences were sequenced per donor among 300 to 500 genotyped donors of the cohort, with around 19% of those sequences being non-productive.

In total, roughly 670 healthy bone marrow donors made up the cohort. At the time of sampling, all cohort members were nominally healthy, though unrecorded immune exposures were likely present. The donor was CMV seronegative and was included in the group of a few hundred seronegative cohort members. Every donor gave a peripheral blood sample, and the peripheral blood mononuclear cells from that sample were used for TCR beta sequencing. Genomic DNA was extracted from the blood cell samples with the Qiagen DNeasy Blood Extraction Kit. The library relied on the immunoSEQ multiplex PCR assay. For the multiplex PCR, a mixture combining 60 forward primers for TCR Vbeta segments and 13 reverse primers for TCR Jbeta segments was used. The CDR3 region of rearranged TCR beta genes was amplified from genomic DNA with a multiplex PCR assay. The amplified TCR beta libraries were sequenced on the Illumina HiSeq System as 87-base-pair reads. As for the original processing: In a later analysis, around 80 million unique TCR beta chains were counted across the 690 or so repertoires, and roughly 10 million of these chains were shared by at least two donors. Raw reads were error-corrected and collapsed into unique sequences by a nearest-neighbor algorithm in which closely related sequences were merged to remove PCR and sequencing errors. Alignment of CDR3 sequences to IMGT reference sequences was used to assign V, D and J gene segments. Each retained sequence needed at least a six-nucleotide match to both a V gene segment and a J gene segment. Rearrangements were classified as productive when the CDR3 lacked stop codons and remained in frame with V and J, and all other rearrangements were classified as non-productive. Following IMGT convention, CDR3 was defined as the stretch from the second conserved V-encoded cysteine to the conserved J-encoded phenylalanine. The earlier analysis of some 580 of the donors excluded any sequence lacking an unambiguous match to a single V gene segment. In an earlier analysis of 587 of the donors, V segments were called functional above 56.7% productive rearrangements and were called segregating when the between-donor standard deviation exceeded 5%. To diagnose cytomegalovirus status from the catalog of TCR beta chain sequences, a statistical classification framework was built. In a later analysis, V and J genes were assigned by comparing TCR nucleotide sequences against IMGT/GENE-DB human TR gene sequences. Using the TCRdist pipeline, a later analysis assigned CDR3 sequences along with most-parsimonious VDJ recombination scenarios. In a later analysis, each TCR beta chain was defined by its CDR3 amino acid sequence together with its V-gene family, and reads without a unique V-gene family were excluded. In a later analysis, 450 to 600 highly shared, low-generation-probability nucleotide sequences were removed to address suspected cross-contamination and a sequencing artifact. A later analysis calculated a clonal expansion index for each public chain from normalized within-repertoire ranks of inferred template counts. In a later analysis, generation probabilities were computed using a VDJ recombination model fitted to out-of-frame rearrangements, and the results were checked against IGoR. A later analysis scored TCR-TCR, TCR-HLA and TCR-CMV co-occurrence with hypergeometric tests, applying a repertoire-size bias correction to TCR pairs. In a later analysis, false discovery rates were estimated by permuting HLA or CMV assignments 20 times. In a later analysis, co-occurring TCRs were grouped using DBSCAN, with TCRdist sequence similarity added in when clustering inside HLA-allele-positive subsets. Co-occurrence clustering excluded repertoires with fewer than 30,000 or more than 120,000 public chains, plus five with anomalous nucleotide sharing. The source is immuneACCESS, and TCRdb retained only in-frame sequences with V and J called. Part of the clones is not carried over; for the studies checked, unresolved V genes explain less than half of this, and the remainder is unexplained. V and J calls and clone size are given by that table; D and trimming were obtained from the DNA. The sample table records under 150,000 clones; roughly three quarters of these occur just once. Together, the top ten hold roughly 2% of the sample.

What the authors observed across the whole study: CMV serostatus was the only immune exposure information available for the cohort. A later analysis found that TCR association rates varied across HLA loci, with DRB1 alleles showing the most associated TCRs and HLA-C alleles the fewest. Across donors, most TCR sequences were observed very rarely, whereas some public TCRs were present in many individuals. Because counts were too low, seventeen rarely observed V segments, including chromosome 9 orphons, were left out of the earlier analysis of about 500 of the donors. Cytomegalovirus status was reported to be diagnosed by the classifier with high specificity and sensitivity in both the original and validation cohorts. In a later analysis, 15,000 to 20,000 TCR beta sequences were associated with specific HLA alleles at a false discovery rate of 0.05. The 87-base-pair reads could not distinguish some IMGT-functional V segments, including TRBV6-2 and TRBV6-3, so those segments were excluded. This cohort had only TCR beta chains sequenced, and the lack of alpha or paired-chain data limited which features could be detected. Compared with the approximately 600-donor mean, donors in an Asian-associated ancestry cluster had fewer N-insertions in productive TCRs, according to a later genetic analysis. V-gene and J-gene trimming of TCR beta chains was associated with a missense DCLRE1C variant in a later genetic analysis, and the association was replicated in an independent cohort. In a later analysis, most CMV-associated TCR beta chains were found to appear HLA-restricted, with HLA associations seemingly driven largely by CMV exposure. The sequencing pipeline was judged likely to have produced a cluster of highly shared sequence variants as a technical artifact. Because HLA typing was unavailable for some donors at each locus, only the typed subset was used in association tests. A further reported finding was that TCR beta sequences accurately predicted the HLA-A and HLA-B alleles for most subjects in the first cohort. The authors suggested that the approach could potentially be generalized to other disease states and immunological phenotypes. According to a later analysis, parvovirus B19, influenza, CMV and Epstein-Barr virus appeared linked to several top co-occurrence clusters. Three of the identified cytomegalovirus-associated TCR beta chains were confirmed in vitro to be specific for cytomegalovirus antigens. An earlier analysis of approximately 530 of the donors showed that most TCR beta V segments appeared in productive rearrangements either about 87% or about 30% of the time, which broadly matched IMGT annotations. Strong co-occurrence of HLA alleles, especially DR and DQ, made assigning TCR associations to individual alleles difficult. The study gave a list of under 200 TCR beta chains associated with cytomegalovirus. Compared with equally common non-associated chains, HLA-associated TCR beta chains in a later analysis were more clonally expanded and had lower generation probabilities. Linkage disequilibrium might explain the correlated functional status among segregating V segments, but an unknown experimental factor could not be ruled out. Presence/absence analyses assumed roughly uniform sequencing depth across donors, an assumption that may not hold.

The germline V gene (reference sequence) provides CDR1 MNHEY and CDR2 SMNVEV. From the cysteine through the phenylalanine, the CDR3 covers 13 amino acids. Only the CDR3 part of the read is kept: 39 bases, read in frame from the first base. The trim is 2 bases for V and 8 bases for J, with a gap of 12 bases between the germline ends. The sample consisted of PBMCs. The receptor's source is a man aged 18 to 29 in good health and CMV-seronegative. The chain employs TRBV27 and TRBJ1-2, with TRBD1 tentatively as D gene (5 bases match). In nucleotide form, the sequence is TGTGCCAGCAGTTTAAAGGGCTGGGGCGGCTACACCTTC. This translates into CASSLKGWGGYTF.